These T cell receptor beta chains were read from a single sample in a study of T cell repertoires in cytomegalovirus infection. No antigens are known for them. MiXCR, applied by TCRdb to the reads, yields one record per CDR3 protein. The table records tens of thousands of distinct CDR3 sequences, around 20% of them present only once. Here the sequenced sample was CD8+ T cells from cultured PBMCs, taken from culture after CMV antigen stimulation. The source of these receptors is a human donor in good health (CMV status not recorded). Some clones in this sample may be carry-over from other donors' samples. Each CDR3 is given with its conserved first and last residue. Fields, in order: V gene, D gene, CDR3 length, clone size, J gene, CDR3 DNA, CDR3 protein. A D gene is named only where the DNA matches it firmly. Only some rows state a clone size, as once, few, many or a class for expanded clones.

v_call: TRBV4-3; d_call: NA; cdr3_length: 16; clone_size: NA; j_call: TRBJ1-2; cdr3_nt: TGCGCCAGCAGCCAAGATGGGTTGGCGCTGCCGTATGGCTACACCTTC; cdr3_aa: CASSQDGLALPYGYTF
v_call: TRBV5-6; d_call: TRBD1; cdr3_length: 17; clone_size: NA; j_call: TRBJ2-4; cdr3_nt: TGTGCCAGCAGCTTGGACGGGGGACAGGGGTTCCAAAACATTCAGTACTTC; cdr3_aa: CASSLDGGQGFQNIQYF
v_call: TRBV7-6; d_call: TRBD1; cdr3_length: 15; clone_size: few; j_call: TRBJ2-7; cdr3_nt: TGTGCCAGCAGCTTAGGGACAGGGGGCGTCTACGAGCAGTACTTC; cdr3_aa: CASSLGTGGVYEQYF
v_call: TRBV7-2; d_call: TRBD1; cdr3_length: 15; clone_size: few; j_call: TRBJ1-2; cdr3_nt: TGTGCCAGCAGCCCGCAACAGGGGCAGGACTATGGCTACACCTTC; cdr3_aa: CASSPQQGQDYGYTF
v_call: TRBV7-2; d_call: TRBD1; cdr3_length: 15; clone_size: few; j_call: TRBJ1-1; cdr3_nt: TGTGCCAGCAGCCGCAGAGACAGGGAGGTCACTGAAGCTTTCTTT; cdr3_aa: CASSRRDREVTEAFF
v_call: TRBV27; d_call: NA; cdr3_length: 14; clone_size: few; j_call: TRBJ1-5; cdr3_nt: TGTGCCAGCTGTCCAGAACCTGGTGGTCAGCCCCAGCATTTT; cdr3_aa: CASCPEPGGQPQHF
v_call: TRBV7-9; d_call: TRBD1; cdr3_length: 16; clone_size: few; j_call: TRBJ1-4; cdr3_nt: TGTGCCAGCAGCTCAAACAGGGGGGCAACTAATGAAAAACTGTTTTTT; cdr3_aa: CASSSNRGATNEKLFF
v_call: TRBV7-9; d_call: NA; cdr3_length: 12; clone_size: many; j_call: TRBJ1-1; cdr3_nt: TGTGCCAGCAGCTTGGGTATCGGTGAAGCTTTCTTT; cdr3_aa: CASSLGIGEAFF
v_call: TRBV27; d_call: NA; cdr3_length: 13; clone_size: NA; j_call: TRBJ2-5; cdr3_nt: TGTGCCAGCAGGTCTCACCACCAAGAGACCCAGTACTTC; cdr3_aa: CASRSHHQETQYF
v_call: TRBV11-2; d_call: NA; cdr3_length: 15; clone_size: few; j_call: TRBJ2-1; cdr3_nt: TGTGCCAGCAGCTTAGAACAGGTATCCTACAATGAGCAGTTCTTC; cdr3_aa: CASSLEQVSYNEQFF
v_call: TRBV7-8; d_call: NA; cdr3_length: 13; clone_size: few; j_call: TRBJ1-2; cdr3_nt: TGTGCCAGCAGCCCTAATCTGGCCAACCCATACACCTTC; cdr3_aa: CASSPNLANPYTF
v_call: TRBV7-2; d_call: TRBD2; cdr3_length: 16; clone_size: many; j_call: TRBJ2-7; cdr3_nt: TGTGCCAGCAGCTTCCCCCTGGGGGAGGGCACCTACGAGCAGTACTTC; cdr3_aa: CASSFPLGEGTYEQYF
v_call: TRBV28; d_call: TRBD1; cdr3_length: 15; clone_size: NA; j_call: TRBJ1-2; cdr3_nt: TGTGCCAGCAGCACCGACAGGGCTACCAACTATGGCTACACCTTC; cdr3_aa: CASSTDRATNYGYTF
v_call: TRBV4-2; d_call: NA; cdr3_length: 15; clone_size: few; j_call: TRBJ1-2; cdr3_nt: TGTGCCAGCAGCCAAGAAAGGGCGGCGGACTATGGCTACACCTTC; cdr3_aa: CASSQERAADYGYTF
v_call: TRBV7-9; d_call: NA; cdr3_length: 13; clone_size: NA; j_call: TRBJ1-5; cdr3_nt: TGTGCCAGCAGGATGTATTCGGATCAGCCCCAGCATTTT; cdr3_aa: CASRMYSDQPQHF
v_call: TRBV7-8; d_call: TRBD1; cdr3_length: 14; clone_size: few; j_call: TRBJ1-2; cdr3_nt: TGTGCCAGCAGCTCTGAGCGGGACAGCTATGGCTACACCTTC; cdr3_aa: CASSSERDSYGYTF
v_call: TRBV18; d_call: NA; cdr3_length: 16; clone_size: NA; j_call: TRBJ1-5; cdr3_nt: TGTGCCAGCTCAACCAAAGAAGTTTATAGCAATCAGCCCCAGCATTTT; cdr3_aa: CASSTKEVYSNQPQHF
v_call: TRBV27; d_call: NA; cdr3_length: 15; clone_size: NA; j_call: TRBJ1-4; cdr3_nt: TGTGCCAGCATGATGGGATGGGCAACTAATGAAAAACTGTTTTTT; cdr3_aa: CASMMGWATNEKLFF
v_call: TRBV7-9; d_call: NA; cdr3_length: 16; clone_size: few; j_call: TRBJ1-5; cdr3_nt: TGTGCCAGCAGCCCTCTGTTTGGCCCCAGCAATCAGCCCCAGCATTTT; cdr3_aa: CASSPLFGPSNQPQHF
v_call: TRBV6-5; d_call: TRBD1; cdr3_length: 13; clone_size: few; j_call: TRBJ2-1; cdr3_nt: TGTGCTACGGGGACAGACATCTACAATGAGCAGTTCTTC; cdr3_aa: CATGTDIYNEQFF
v_call: TRBV7-2; d_call: NA; cdr3_length: 16; clone_size: few; j_call: TRBJ1-4; cdr3_nt: TGTGCCAGCAGCATCAGGGGCACAGGGAATAATGAAAAACTGTTTTTT; cdr3_aa: CASSIRGTGNNEKLFF
v_call: TRBV6-6; d_call: NA; cdr3_length: 13; clone_size: NA; j_call: TRBJ1-2; cdr3_nt: TGTGCCAGCCCTCCTCCCGAACTGTCGGGCTACACCTTC; cdr3_aa: CASPPPELSGYTF